The following is a TCR beta chain sequence with its context. The antigen remains unidentified. With 60 Vbeta and 13 Jbeta primers, the PCR was carried out. How the authors handled the data: Counted up in a later analysis, unique TCR beta chains came to some 72 million, with around 12 million shared. Profiling relied on immunoSEQ multiplex PCR, and the TCRdb table lists in-frame clones only, not all of them. Clone size and the V and J calls come from that table; the DNA yielded D and trimming. The sample consists of roughly 150,000 clones, less than 85% of them appearing once. These data originate in a study of cytomegalovirus exposure and HLA in healthy donors. Study details: An earlier analysis identified 100 million to 130 million unique TCR beta sequences in about 170 million T cells. Findings and limits, study-wide: In vitro assays verified that three CMV-associated chains recognized CMV antigens specifically. Earlier results showed most TCR beta V segments being productive about 87% or about 30% of the time.

CDR1 is MDHEN, CDR2 SYDVKM, per germline. The CDR3 runs to 14 residues. The chain combines TRBV28 with TRBJ2-5; 8 bases are a match to TRBD1. The closer fit of TRBJ2-7 to the DNA end suggests the J call may be wrong. Material for sequencing was PBMCs. The sequence derives from a woman in her sixties or seventies in good health and CMV-seropositive. CDR3 residues: CASSLGTGLFEQYF. The CDR3, as DNA: TGTGCCAGCAGTTTAGGGACAGGCCTCTTCGAGCAGTACTTC.